One and the same sample provided the 15 T cell receptor beta chains below, sequenced in a study of regulatory T cells in long-lasting Graves disease. iRepertoire HTBI primers and Arm-PCR of CDR3 regions built TCR beta libraries. Each CDR3 protein is one row after TCRdb ran MiXCR on the multiplex PCR reads. Here the sample spans about 450,000 distinct CDR3 sequences, about a sixth being singletons. The time point is: newly diagnosed GD, antithyroid drugs for less than 3 months. The TCR library used RNA extracted from PBMCs. This sample also belongs to another study, concerning T cells in Graves' hyperthyroidism and ophthalmopathy.

Specimen: peripheral blood mononuclear cells (PBMCs), collected at new diagnosis, from a patient treated with antithyroid drugs. The receptor source for this set is a woman aged 25 to 39 with Graves disease.

Ten or more counts support this clonotype. This chain joins TRBV27 and TRBJ2-3, with 10 nucleotides matching TRBD2. The germline V gene has CDR1 MNHEY and CDR2 SMNVEV (reference sequence). The CDR3 spans 16 residues. V lost 3 bases to trimming and J lost 8 bases; unmatched junction nucleotides: 11. The CDR3 nucleotides read TGTGCCAGCAGTTTCCTTCCAGCGGGAGGGTTCAGTACGCAGTATTTT. Encoded protein: CASSFLPAGGFSTQYF.

The table lists this clonotype with a few counts. The chain links TRBV11-3 to TRBJ2-2; the D call may be TRBD1 or TRBD2 (5 bases each). Trimming pared 8 bases from V and 7 bases from J, leaving 11 bases between. This CDR3 has 12 amino acids. The germline V gene has CDR1 SGHNT and CDR2 YENEEA. The CDR3 DNA is TGTGCCAGCGGGGACCCCATCGGGGAGCTGTTTTTT. It encodes CASGDPIGELFF.

This clonotype appeared a few times. The chain joins TRBV20-1 to TRBJ2-1; perhaps TRBD1 as D (6 bases). This CDR3 contains 14 residues. The V gene's germline CDR1 is DFQATT and CDR2 SNEGSKA (reference sequence). CDR3 protein: CSHDHGGRLDEQFF. CDR3 coding DNA: TGCAGCCACGACCATGGGGGCCGTTTGGATGAGCAGTTCTTC.

This clonotype was observed many times. The chain links TRBV6-5 to TRBJ2-3; D remains unclear. V was clipped by 2 bases and J by 2 bases, with 8 bases between them. The CDR3 is 14 residues long. Germline V gene lookup returns CDR1 MNHEY and CDR2 SVGAGI. The CDR3 region has the DNA TGTGCCAGCAGTTACAGCAGATCCACAGATACGCAGTATTTT. Amino acids: CASSYSRSTDTQYF.

This clonotype showed up many times. Here the CDR3 DNA reads TGTGCCAGCGGGCGGAGCGGAGGTGGGAATGAGCAGTTCTTC. Translated: CASGRSGGGNEQFF. The chain joins TRBV2 to TRBJ2-1, with D maybe TRBD2 (5 bases). Germline CDR1 is SNHLY and CDR2 is FYNNEI. V lost 8 bases and J lost 7, with 18 bases in between. The CDR3 totals 14 residues. Using reference TRBV2 and TRBJ2-1 for the parts outside the CDR3, the full variable domain is EPEVTQTPSHQVTQMGQEVILRCVPISNHLYFYWYRQILGQKVEFLVSFYNNEISEKSEIFDDQFSVERPDGSNFTLKIRSTKLEDSAMYFCASGRSGGGNEQFFGPGTRLTVL.

This chain links TRBV28 with TRBJ2-2, with D hard to call. The V end was cut by 5 bases, the J end by 5 bases, with 18 bases between. The CDR3 loop spans 16 amino acids. Germline assignment: CDR1 MDHEN and CDR2 SYDVKM. This CDR3 reads CASSPHIKLRTGELFF. Here the CDR3 DNA reads TGTGCCAGCAGTCCCCATATTAAACTGCGTACCGGGGAGCTGTTTTTT.

The J gene is TRBJ1-5, the V gene TRBV27; 8 bases match TRBD1. CDR1 MNHEY and CDR2 SMNVEV come from the germline V gene (reference sequence). V lost 3 bases to trimming and J lost 1 base; unmatched junction nucleotides: 2. CDR3 length: 15 residues. This CDR3 reads CASSLTGASNQPQHF. The CDR3 nucleotides are TGTGCCAGCAGTTTGACAGGGGCAAGCAATCAGCCCCAGCATTTT.

This clonotype was counted many times. V is TRBV2 and J is TRBJ1-5, with TRBD1 matching 11 bases. The V gene's germline CDR1 is SNHLY and CDR2 FYNNEI. The CDR3 contains 15 residues. The trim removed 5 bases at V and 7 bases at J, leaving 7 bases unmatched. CDR3 nucleotides: TGTGCCAGCAGTTACGGACAGGGGGCCTGGCAGCCCCAGCATTTT. Its translation is CASSYGQGAWQPQHF.

The chain uses TRBV29-1 and TRBJ2-2; either TRBD1 or TRBD2 may fit D (5 bases each). This CDR3 has 16 amino acids. The germline CDR1 and CDR2 sequences are SQVTM and ANQGSEA. Trimming stripped 7 bases from V and 2 bases from J, with 20 bases between. The CDR3 reads CSGGNARTINTGELFF. The CDR3 nucleotides are TGCAGCGGGGGGAACGCGCGAACTATAAACACCGGGGAGCTGTTTTTT.

This clonotype was counted many times. The V and J genes are TRBV20-1 and TRBJ2-2; 9 bases fit TRBD1. Trimming took 2 bases from V and 1 from J; bases not matched to a gene: 5. Germline loops: CDR1 DFQATT, CDR2 SNEGSKA (reference sequence). CDR3 size: 16 residues. The DNA of the CDR3 is TGCAGTGCTAGACCACCGGGACAGGGGAACACCGGGGAGCTGTTTTTT. Its protein product is CSARPPGQGNTGELFF.

This clonotype was counted many times. The chain carries TRBV2 and TRBJ2-1; possibly TRBD1 for D (5 bases). This CDR3 has 15 residues. Trimming pared 2 bases from V and 4 bases from J, leaving 12 bases between. The germline gives CDR1 SNHLY, CDR2 FYNNEI. DNA of the CDR3: TGTGCCAGCAGTGAATTGGGGCCGACTTACAATGAGCAGTTCTTC. Its translation: CASSELGPTYNEQFF.

At least ten counts were recorded for this clonotype. The genes are TRBV11-1 and TRBJ2-7; D assignment may be TRBD1 or TRBD2 (5 bases each). V gave up 2 bases and J gave up 2 bases, with 10 bases separating them. The CDR3 length is 14 residues. From germline, CDR1 is SGHAT and CDR2 FQDESV (reference sequence). CDR3 sequence: CASSLRGATYEQYF. In DNA form, the CDR3 reads TGTGCCAGCAGCTTAAGGGGAGCCACCTACGAGCAGTACTTC.

This clonotype came up many times. This chain uses TRBV14 with TRBJ1-6; D is ambiguous. Trimming removed 8 bases from V and 0 bases from J, with 8 bases in between. The germline V gene has CDR1 SGHDN and CDR2 FVKESK. The CDR3 totals 14 residues. The CDR3 protein is CASSRSSYNSPLHF. CDR3 nucleotide sequence: TGTGCCAGCTCGAGGAGCTCCTATAATTCACCCCTCCACTTT.

This clonotype was detected many times. The chain uses TRBV7-2 and TRBJ1-5, with D possibly TRBD1 on 6 matching bases. From germline, CDR1 is SGHTA and CDR2 FQGNSA. CDR3 length: 14 amino acids. The V end was cut by 1 base, the J end by 6 bases, with 10 bases between. CDR3 DNA: TGTGCCAGCAGCTTAGTAAGGGGGGGTCAGCCCCAGCATTTT. This sequence encodes CASSLVRGGQPQHF.

This clonotype appeared many times. This rearrangement joins TRBV18 to TRBJ1-1; D unclear. This CDR3 has 13 amino acids. The germline CDR1 and CDR2 sequences are KGHSH and LQKENI. The V gene lost 2 bases and the J gene lost 4 bases, with 8 bases spanning the gap. In nucleotides, the CDR3 is TGTGCCAGCTCACCAATCCGTGGCACTGAAGCTTTCTTT. Protein: CASSPIRGTEAFF.